This T cell receptor beta chain came from a study of human T cells and chemical hapten exposure. For the study at large: Skin on the upper inner arm, around 2 cm by around 2 cm in size, was sensitized with 2% DPC.

About this clonotype: Its target is unknown.

Overall study findings and caveats: TCRs exceeding a frequency of 1 in 1000 stayed unchanged under DPC sensitization.

MiXCR, applied by TCRdb to the RACE reads, yields one record per CDR3 protein. The table includes over 300,000 distinct CDR3 sequences, 5% to 6.5% detected once. Noted time point: pre-sensitization, week 0. The sample's treatment: therapeutic diphenylcyclopropenone sensitization with weekly scalp DPC. Total RNA came from unfractionated whole blood. The germline V gene has CDR1 KGHDR and CDR2 SFDVKD. The CDR3 covers 19 residues. The V gene end was trimmed by 5 bases and the J gene end by 0 bases; junction bases not matched to a gene: 12. The genes are TRBV24-1 and TRBJ2-5; TRBD2 matches at 12 bases. This clonotype was obtained from a woman aged 45-65 years with alopecia areata. Some clones in this sample may be carry-over from other donors' samples. This material consisted of whole blood, taken in connection with sensitization to the hapten diphenylcyclopropenone (DPC). The CDR3 region is CATSGGGGTSGPYQETQYF. The CDR3 region has the DNA TGTGCCACCAGTGGGGGCGGGGGGACTAGCGGGCCGTACCAAGAGACCCAGTACTTC.